Listed below are T cell receptor beta chains from one sample, sequenced in a study of immune heterogeneity within non-small cell lung tumors. TCRdb ran MiXCR on the multiplex PCR reads and lists one entry per CDR3 protein. The data hold about 22,000 distinct CDR3 sequences, with around 30% observed a single time. The sequencing sample was made of lung tumor tissue. The receptors shown here come from a man aged 35-49 years with non-small cell lung cancer. CDR3s include the opening cysteine and the closing phenylalanine or tryptophan. The D gene is left open where the match is weak. Some rows mark clone size as missing; the rest say once, few, many or name a class of expanded clone.

cdr3_aa cdr3_nt j_call v_call d_call clone_size
CACSQLEGAGEKLSF TGTGCCTGCAGCCAACTCGAAGGGGCGGGTGAAAAACTGTCTTTT TRBJ1-4 TRBV14 . few
CASSLGAEQFF TGTGCCAGCAGCTTAGGGGCAGAGCAGTTCTTC TRBJ2-1 TRBV11-2 . .
CASSLAPGGGYGYTF TGTGCCAGCAGTTTAGCGCCGGGGGGCGGCTATGGCTACACCTTC TRBJ1-2 TRBV12-3/TRBV12-4 . many
CSARALEFQETQYF TGCAGTGCTAGAGCTTTGGAGTTCCAAGAGACCCAGTACTTC TRBJ2-5 TRBV20-1 . .
CASGTSENTEAFF TGTGCTAGTGGCACCTCGGAGAACACTGAAGCTTTCTTT TRBJ1-1 TRBV12-5 . .
CASGTRTSGRNQETQYF TGTGCCAGTGGAACAAGGACTAGCGGGAGGAACCAAGAGACCCAGTACTTC TRBJ2-5 TRBV19 TRBD2 many
CASSMASEIGPYEQYF TGTGCCAGTAGTATGGCTAGCGAAATCGGTCCCTACGAGCAGTACTTC TRBJ2-7 TRBV19 . medium-sized
CASGPLAGVNNEQFF TGTGCCAGCGGCCCTCTAGCGGGAGTCAACAATGAGCAGTTCTTC TRBJ2-1 TRBV7-3 TRBD2 .
CASKASASYEQYF TGCGCCAGCAAGGCCTCCGCGTCGTACGAGCAGTACTTC TRBJ2-7 TRBV10-2 . many
CAWSKDRGVSYGYTF TGTGCCTGGAGCAAAGACAGGGGTGTAAGCTATGGCTACACCTTC TRBJ1-2 TRBV30 TRBD1 many
CASSFSGWNTEAFF TGTGCCAGCAGTTTCTCGGGTTGGAACACTGAAGCTTTCTTT TRBJ1-1 TRBV28 . medium-sized
CASRPRLSGTSTDTQYF TGTGCCAGTAGACCACGTTTAAGCGGGACCAGCACAGATACGCAGTATTTT TRBJ2-3 TRBV19 TRBD2 medium-sized
CASSYSGLGSPLHF TGTGCCAGCAGTTACTCCGGCCTCGGTTCACCCCTCCACTTT TRBJ1-6 TRBV6-2/TRBV6-3 . few
CASSSYPGYEQYF TGTGCCAGCAGCTCTTACCCGGGTTACGAGCAGTACTTC TRBJ2-7 TRBV7-2 . .
CASRRTGGGGYTF TGTGCCAGCAGGCGAACAGGGGGCGGGGGCTACACCTTC TRBJ1-2 TRBV12-3/TRBV12-4 TRBD1 many
CASSRQGPLINTGELFF TGTGCCAGCAGCAGACAGGGGCCGCTAATCAACACCGGGGAGCTGTTTTTT TRBJ2-2 TRBV7-8 TRBD1 few
CASSPQTGAFYGYTF TGTGCCAGCAGTCCCCAGACAGGGGCCTTCTATGGCTACACCTTC TRBJ1-2 TRBV11-2 TRBD1 few
CSAREGGMNTEAFF TGCAGTGCTAGAGAGGGGGGAATGAACACTGAAGCTTTCTTT TRBJ1-1 TRBV20-1 . few
CASSRRSGQGVGGYTF TGTGCCAGCAGTCGCAGATCGGGACAGGGGGTTGGTGGCTACACCTTC TRBJ1-2 TRBV6-1 TRBD1 many
CASRRDLNTEAFF TGTGCCAGCAGAAGGGACTTGAACACTGAAGCTTTCTTT TRBJ1-1 TRBV3-1 . .
CGAGGKGEKLFF TGCGGTGCGGGGGGTAAGGGTGAAAAACTGTTTTTT TRBJ1-4 TRBV20-1 . .
CASSSGGRTEAFF TGTGCCAGCAGCTCTGGTGGCCGAACTGAAGCTTTCTTT TRBJ1-1 TRBV5-5 . .
CASRQAQTAGLNYGYTF TGTGCCAGCCGCCAAGCCCAGACGGCAGGGCTCAACTATGGCTACACCTTC TRBJ1-2 TRBV4-2 . .